Below, one T cell receptor beta chain is given with its context. The sample holds a few counts of this clonotype. No antigen is known for it. There are no base qualities to consult, and no much larger clone falls within one base. The data are from a study of CD8 T cells in ankylosing spondylitis (dated by TCRdb to about 2017). Broadly, across the study: The study set out to find disease-linked TCR variants by profiling T cell receptor beta repertoires in ankylosing spondylitis patients and healthy donors. The full study cohort was made up of about 25 ankylosing spondylitis patients and 95 to 130 healthy donors. Peripheral blood was sampled, and synovial fluid was additionally collected from ankylosing spondylitis patients.

The investigation overall reported the following: Blood from ankylosing spondylitis patients appeared to be characterized by a TCR beta motif composed of about eight highly homologous amino acid variants. Some motif variants were previously reported in synovial fluid and blood of reactive arthritis patients, suggesting common disease-initiation mechanisms. In peripheral blood, the disease-linked clones were found at relatively low frequencies and had a CD8+ phenotype. According to the report, matched synovial fluid samples from ankylosing spondylitis patients were significantly enriched for the disease-linked clones.

From the cysteine up to the phenylalanine, the CDR3 has a length of 10 residues. Only the CDR3 portion is preserved as DNA: 30 bases, with reading frame beginning at the first base. V is clipped by 0 bases and J by 8 bases, and the sequence between their germline boundaries is 4 bases long. Via the germline V gene, CDR1 is SQVTM and CDR2 ANQGSEA. Sequencer: Illumina HiSeq 2500. Quantitative 5'-RACE with molecular barcodes was the method used to prepare the TCR beta libraries. For the original study's pipeline: A new computational method based on a probabilistic model of VDJ rearrangement was used to identify disease-linked TCR variants. TCRdb passed the public sequencing reads through fastp at Q25 and MiXCR, retaining productive beta sequences. Rows merge per CDR3 protein into single entries with the most common DNA and genes. The V and J calls were determined by TCRdb, not by the authors. In all, the sample holds under 450,000 distinct CDR3 sequences, and around 20% of those were seen once. The leading ten clones occupy over 10% of the sample.

The receptor's source is a male donor with ankylosing spondylitis or in good health (not recorded which). Sequenced: blood, either unsorted or a sorted T cell fraction (not recorded which). The chain joins TRBV29-1 to TRBJ1-1; the D gene is unclear. The nucleotide sequence reads TGCAGCGTTGAAGACTGGGAAGCTTTCTTT. Protein translation: CSVEDWEAFF.